This TCR beta chain was profiled in a study of T cells in Graves' hyperthyroidism and ophthalmopathy. This clonotype was counted between two and nine times. Amplified regions were TCR beta CDR3 sequences from RNA transcripts. Primed by the HTBI set, a first-round RT-PCR was run on the TCR CDR3. TCRdb re-derived calls from the multiplex PCR reads in MiXCR, one entry per CDR3 protein. The sample yields around 300,000 distinct CDR3 sequences, around 15% seen once. CDR3 length: 13 amino acids. Trimming pared 7 bases from V and 10 bases from J, leaving 14 bases between. The germline gives CDR1 LNHDA, CDR2 SQIVND (reference sequence).

This chain links TRBV19 with TRBJ1-6; D gene uncertain. The sample taken for sequencing was blood. This receptor was taken from a middle-aged woman with Graves' hyperthyroidism. The CDR3 protein is CASNARGRSPLHF. The CDR3, as DNA: TGTGCCAGTAACGCACGTGGGAGGTCACCCCTCCACTTT. Full variable domain (remainder filled in from reference TRBV19 and TRBJ1-6): DGGITQSPKYLFRKEGQNVTLSCEQNLNHDAMYWYRQDPGQGLRLIYYSQIVNDFQKGDIAEGYSVSREKKESFPLTVTSAQKNPTAFYLCASNARGRSPLHFGNGTRLTVT.